Listed below are T cell receptor beta chains from one sample, sequenced in a study of cytomegalovirus exposure and HLA in healthy donors. The repertoire was sequenced with immunoSEQ multiplex PCR; TCRdb's copy has only in-frame clones and lacks some. The sample has roughly 190,000 clones; more than 75% are singletons. Sequences were obtained from PBMCs. The receptors here all came from a man aged 40-50 years in good health and CMV-seropositive. Both conserved end residues are part of each CDR3. Expanded clones get a size class; other rows say once, few or many, or leave the size out.

CDR3aa: CASSSGTGGDIQYF
abundance: .
j_gene: TRBJ2-4
len: 14
v_gene: TRBV5-1

CDR3aa: CAIRSPGQYTEAFF
abundance: .
j_gene: TRBJ1-1
len: 14
v_gene: TRBV10-3

CDR3aa: CASTGPGMGYTF
abundance: .
j_gene: TRBJ1-2
len: 12
v_gene: TRBV19

CDR3aa: CASSEAYPAGVSYTGELFF
abundance: .
j_gene: TRBJ2-2
len: 19
v_gene: TRBV6-1

CDR3aa: CASSPGGTSGVYEQYF
abundance: once
j_gene: TRBJ2-7
len: 16
v_gene: TRBV5-4

CDR3aa: CASSTGGGFDTEAFF
abundance: .
j_gene: TRBJ1-1
len: 15
v_gene: TRBV28

CDR3aa: CAIGGTRSLGTGELFF
abundance: .
j_gene: TRBJ2-2
len: 16
v_gene: TRBV10-3

CDR3aa: CASSWGDRVVYEQYF
abundance: .
j_gene: TRBJ2-7
len: 15
v_gene: TRBV5-1

CDR3aa: CASSIGTGYNNEQFF
abundance: .
j_gene: TRBJ2-1
len: 15
v_gene: TRBV19

CDR3aa: CTSSFPLGEGSNQPQHF
abundance: .
j_gene: TRBJ1-5
len: 17
v_gene: TRBV1

CDR3aa: CASSRTGTGSYNEQFF
abundance: .
j_gene: TRBJ2-1
len: 16
v_gene: TRBV4-1

CDR3aa: CASSSLNPGSYGYTF
abundance: .
j_gene: TRBJ1-2
len: 15
v_gene: TRBV13

CDR3aa: CASSFSNWNQPQHF
abundance: .
j_gene: TRBJ1-5
len: 14
v_gene: TRBV6-1

CDR3aa: CASSGTGRPEQFF
abundance: few
j_gene: TRBJ2-1
len: 13
v_gene: TRBV7-9

CDR3aa: CASSSRETYEQYF
abundance: .
j_gene: TRBJ2-7
len: 13
v_gene: TRBV6-6

CDR3aa: CSVERGVENERFF
abundance: once
j_gene: TRBJ2-1
len: 13
v_gene: TRBV29-1

CDR3aa: CASSLEGTDSRKQYF
abundance: .
j_gene: TRBJ2-7
len: 15
v_gene: TRBV5-1

CDR3aa: CASSPGGTTPLERYF
abundance: .
j_gene: TRBJ2-7
len: 15
v_gene: TRBV9

CDR3aa: CASSQTGDAYGYTF
abundance: .
j_gene: TRBJ1-2
len: 14
v_gene: TRBV9

CDR3aa: CASRLAGGYNEQFF
abundance: .
j_gene: TRBJ2-1
len: 14
v_gene: TRBV6-1

CDR3aa: CASSLDRKSGNTIYF
abundance: .
j_gene: TRBJ1-3
len: 15
v_gene: TRBV5-4

CDR3aa: CASSQDPSYEQFF
abundance: once
j_gene: TRBJ2-1
len: 13
v_gene: TRBV4-1

CDR3aa: CASSQTGTGVGMGNTEAFF
abundance: .
j_gene: TRBJ1-1
len: 19
v_gene: TRBV4-1